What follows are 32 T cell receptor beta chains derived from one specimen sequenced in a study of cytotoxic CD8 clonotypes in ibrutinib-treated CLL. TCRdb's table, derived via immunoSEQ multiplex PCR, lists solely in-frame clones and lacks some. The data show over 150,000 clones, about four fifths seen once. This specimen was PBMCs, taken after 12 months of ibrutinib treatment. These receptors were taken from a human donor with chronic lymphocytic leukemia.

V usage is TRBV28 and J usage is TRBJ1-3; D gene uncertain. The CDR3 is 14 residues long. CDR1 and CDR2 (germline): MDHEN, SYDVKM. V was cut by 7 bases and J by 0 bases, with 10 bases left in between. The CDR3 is CASKEHHSGNTIYF. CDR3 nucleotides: TGTGCCAGCAAAGAGCACCACTCTGGAAACACCATATATTTT.

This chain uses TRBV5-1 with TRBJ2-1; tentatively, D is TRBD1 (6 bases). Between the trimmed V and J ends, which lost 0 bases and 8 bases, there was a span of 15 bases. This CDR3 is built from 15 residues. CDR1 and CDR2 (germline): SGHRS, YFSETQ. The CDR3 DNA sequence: TGCGCCAGCAGCTTGGTGACAGGTGGTATCGATGAGCAGTTCTTC. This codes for CASSLVTGGIDEQFF.

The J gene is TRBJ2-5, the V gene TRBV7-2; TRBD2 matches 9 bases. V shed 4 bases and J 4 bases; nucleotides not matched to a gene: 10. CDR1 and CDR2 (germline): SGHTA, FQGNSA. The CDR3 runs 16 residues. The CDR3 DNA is TGTGCCAGCAGCTCCAATAGCGGGGGCTTGTCAGAGACCCAGTACTTC. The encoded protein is CASSSNSGGLSETQYF.

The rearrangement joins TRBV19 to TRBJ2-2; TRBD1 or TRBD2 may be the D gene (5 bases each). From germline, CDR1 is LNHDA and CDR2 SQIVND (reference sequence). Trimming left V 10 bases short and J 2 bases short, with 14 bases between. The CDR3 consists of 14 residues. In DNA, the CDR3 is TGTGCCACCGGGACGAGGAAAAACACCGGGGAGCTGTTTTTT. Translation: CATGTRKNTGELFF.

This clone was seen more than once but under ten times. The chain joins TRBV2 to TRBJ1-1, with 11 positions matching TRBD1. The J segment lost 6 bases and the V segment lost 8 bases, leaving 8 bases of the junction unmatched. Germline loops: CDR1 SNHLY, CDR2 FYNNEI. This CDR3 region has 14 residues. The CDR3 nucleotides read TGTGCCAGCCGAAAGGACAGGGGGCGATCTGAAGCTTTCTTT. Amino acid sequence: CASRKDRGRSEAFF.

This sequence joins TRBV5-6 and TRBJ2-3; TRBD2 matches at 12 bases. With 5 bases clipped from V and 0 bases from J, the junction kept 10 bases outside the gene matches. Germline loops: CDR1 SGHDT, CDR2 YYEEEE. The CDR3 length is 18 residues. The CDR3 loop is CASRSGPSGGASTDTQYF. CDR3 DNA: TGTGCCAGCAGGTCCGGCCCTAGCGGGGGGGCTAGCACAGATACGCAGTATTTT.

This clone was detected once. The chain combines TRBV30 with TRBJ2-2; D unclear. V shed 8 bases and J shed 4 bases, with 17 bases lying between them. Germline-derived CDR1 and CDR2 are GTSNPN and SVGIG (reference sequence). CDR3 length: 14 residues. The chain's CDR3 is CAGGKRPATGELFF. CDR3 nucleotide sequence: TGTGCCGGTGGGAAACGCCCGGCCACCGGGGAGCTGTTTTTT.

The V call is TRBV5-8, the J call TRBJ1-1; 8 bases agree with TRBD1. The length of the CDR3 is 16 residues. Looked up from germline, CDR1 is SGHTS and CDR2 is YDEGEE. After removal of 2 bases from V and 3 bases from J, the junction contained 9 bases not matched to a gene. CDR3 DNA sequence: TGTGCCAGCAGCTTAAAGACAGGGGTACGAGACACTGAAGCTTTCTTT. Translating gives CASSLKTGVRDTEAFF.

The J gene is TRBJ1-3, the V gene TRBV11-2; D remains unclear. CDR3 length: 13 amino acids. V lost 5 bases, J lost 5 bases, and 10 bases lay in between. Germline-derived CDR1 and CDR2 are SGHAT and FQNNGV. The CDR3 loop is CASSPSSRNTIYF. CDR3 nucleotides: TGTGCCAGCAGCCCCTCGTCTCGAAACACCATATATTTT.

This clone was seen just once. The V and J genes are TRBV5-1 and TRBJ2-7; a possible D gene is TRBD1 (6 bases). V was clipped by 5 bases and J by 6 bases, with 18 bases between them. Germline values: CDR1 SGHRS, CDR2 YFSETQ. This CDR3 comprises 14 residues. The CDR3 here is CASRPQGRSGEQYF. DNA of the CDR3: TGCGCCAGCAGACCTCAGGGGCGGAGTGGCGAGCAGTACTTC.

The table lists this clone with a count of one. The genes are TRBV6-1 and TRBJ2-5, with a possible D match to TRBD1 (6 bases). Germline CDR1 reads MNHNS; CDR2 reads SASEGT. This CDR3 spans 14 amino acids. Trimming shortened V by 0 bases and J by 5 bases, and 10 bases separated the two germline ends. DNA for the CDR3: TGTGCCAGCAGTGAAGCAGAGAGGGGGGAGACCCAGTACTTC. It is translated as CASSEAERGETQYF.

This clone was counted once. Here the CDR3 DNA reads TGTGCCAGCAGCGTAGGTAGCGCGACAGGGGCGAGCAATCAGCCCCAGCATTTT. Translated: CASSVGSATGASNQPQHF. The rearrangement uses TRBV11-2 and TRBJ1-5, with 8 bases that match TRBD1. CDR1 is SGHAT and CDR2 is FQNNGV in the germline V gene. V gave up 5 bases and J gave up 1 base; unmatched junction bases: 13. The CDR3 totals 18 residues.

DNA of the CDR3: TGTGCCAGCAGCTTGGGGGACAGGGGGAACTACAATGAGCAGTTCTTC. It yields the protein CASSLGDRGNYNEQFF. This chain connects TRBV5-8 to TRBJ2-1; 11 bases are shared with TRBD1. The CDR3 covers 16 residues. J gave up 3 bases and V 0 bases, and 2 bases lay outside the gene matches. Germline V gene sequence: CDR1 SGHTS, CDR2 YDEGEE.

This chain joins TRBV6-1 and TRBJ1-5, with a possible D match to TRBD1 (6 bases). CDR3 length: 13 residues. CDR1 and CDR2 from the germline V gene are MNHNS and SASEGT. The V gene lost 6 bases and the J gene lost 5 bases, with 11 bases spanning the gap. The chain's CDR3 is CASSQDSHQPQHF. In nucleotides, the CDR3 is TGTGCCAGCAGCCAGGACAGTCATCAGCCCCAGCATTTT.

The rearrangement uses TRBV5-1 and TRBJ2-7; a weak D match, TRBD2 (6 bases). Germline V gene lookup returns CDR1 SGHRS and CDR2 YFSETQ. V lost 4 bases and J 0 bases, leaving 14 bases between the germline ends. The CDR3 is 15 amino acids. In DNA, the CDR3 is TGCGCCAGCAGCCAAGGTCTAGCGTTCTCCTACGAGCAGTACTTC. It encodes CASSQGLAFSYEQYF.

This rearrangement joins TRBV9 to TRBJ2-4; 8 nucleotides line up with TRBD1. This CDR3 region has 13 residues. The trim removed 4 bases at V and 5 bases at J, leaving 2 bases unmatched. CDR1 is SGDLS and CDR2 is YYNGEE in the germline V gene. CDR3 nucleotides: TGTGCCAGCAGCCGGGACAGGCAAAACATTCAGTACTTC. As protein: CASSRDRQNIQYF.

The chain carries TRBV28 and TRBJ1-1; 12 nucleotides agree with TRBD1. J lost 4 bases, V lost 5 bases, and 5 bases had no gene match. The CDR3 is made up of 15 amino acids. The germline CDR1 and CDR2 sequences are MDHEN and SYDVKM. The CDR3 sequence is CASSPGTGGITEAFF. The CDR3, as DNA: TGTGCCAGCAGTCCGGGGACAGGGGGCATCACTGAAGCTTTCTTT. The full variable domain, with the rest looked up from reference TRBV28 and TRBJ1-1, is DVKVTQSSRYLVKRTGEKVFLECVQDMDHENMFWYRQDPGLGLRLIYFSYDVKMKEKGDIPEGYSVSREKKERFSLILESASTNQTSMYLCASSPGTGGITEAFFGQGTRLTVV.

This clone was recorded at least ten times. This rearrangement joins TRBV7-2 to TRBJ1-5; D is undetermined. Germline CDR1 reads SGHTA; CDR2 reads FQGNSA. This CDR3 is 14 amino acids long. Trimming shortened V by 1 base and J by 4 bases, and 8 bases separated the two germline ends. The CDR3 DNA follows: TGTGCCAGCAGCTTAGACAGCACTAATCAGCCCCAGCATTTT. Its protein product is CASSLDSTNQPQHF.

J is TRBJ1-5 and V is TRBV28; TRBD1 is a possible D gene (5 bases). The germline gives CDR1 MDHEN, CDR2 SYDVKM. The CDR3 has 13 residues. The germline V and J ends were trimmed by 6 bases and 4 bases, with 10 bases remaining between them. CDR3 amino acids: CASRGRLNQPQHF. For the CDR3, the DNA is TGTGCCAGCAGGGGACGGCTGAATCAGCCCCAGCATTTT.

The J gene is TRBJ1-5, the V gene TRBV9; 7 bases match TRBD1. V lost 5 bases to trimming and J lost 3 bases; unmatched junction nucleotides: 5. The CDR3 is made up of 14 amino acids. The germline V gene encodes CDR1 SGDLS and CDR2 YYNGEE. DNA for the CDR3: TGTGCCAGCAGTAGGGGACAGCCCAATCAGCCCCAGCATTTT. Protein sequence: CASSRGQPNQPQHF.

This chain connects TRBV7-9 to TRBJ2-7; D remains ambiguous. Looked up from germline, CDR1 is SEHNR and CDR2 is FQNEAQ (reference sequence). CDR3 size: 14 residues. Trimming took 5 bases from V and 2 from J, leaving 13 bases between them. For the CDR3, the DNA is TGTGCCAGCAGCCCGACATACTCCACCTACGAGCAGTACTTC. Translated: CASSPTYSTYEQYF.

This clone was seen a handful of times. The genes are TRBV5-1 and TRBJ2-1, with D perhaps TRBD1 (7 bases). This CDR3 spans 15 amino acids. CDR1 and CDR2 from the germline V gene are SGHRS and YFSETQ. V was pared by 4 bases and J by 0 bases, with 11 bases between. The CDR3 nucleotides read TGCGCCAGCAGCGCGGGACAGAGCTCCTACAATGAGCAGTTCTTC. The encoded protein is CASSAGQSSYNEQFF.

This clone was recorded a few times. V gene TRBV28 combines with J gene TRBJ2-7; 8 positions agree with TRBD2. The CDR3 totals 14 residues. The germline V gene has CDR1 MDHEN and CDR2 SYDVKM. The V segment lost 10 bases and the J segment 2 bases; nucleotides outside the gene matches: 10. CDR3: CATTRLARPYEQYF. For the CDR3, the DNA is TGTGCCACCACCCGACTAGCGCGACCCTACGAGCAGTACTTC. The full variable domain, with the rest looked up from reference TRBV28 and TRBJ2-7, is DVKVTQSSRYLVKRTGEKVFLECVQDMDHENMFWYRQDPGLGLRLIYFSYDVKMKEKGDIPEGYSVSREKKERFSLILESASTNQTSMYLCATTRLARPYEQYFGPGTRLTVT.

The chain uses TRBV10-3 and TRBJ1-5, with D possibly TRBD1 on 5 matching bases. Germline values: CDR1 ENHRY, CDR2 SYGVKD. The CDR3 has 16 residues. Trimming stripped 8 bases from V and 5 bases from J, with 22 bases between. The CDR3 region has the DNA TGTGCCATCCCCACAGGAGCCTCCCATACTGATCAGCCCCAGCATTTT. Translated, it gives CAIPTGASHTDQPQHF.

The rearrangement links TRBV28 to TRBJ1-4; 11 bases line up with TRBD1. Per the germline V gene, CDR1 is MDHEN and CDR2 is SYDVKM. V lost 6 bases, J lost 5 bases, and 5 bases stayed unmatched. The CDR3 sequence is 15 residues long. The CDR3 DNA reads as TGTGCCAGCAGCCGAGGGGACAGGGGGAATGAAAAACTGTTTTTT. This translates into CASSRGDRGNEKLFF.

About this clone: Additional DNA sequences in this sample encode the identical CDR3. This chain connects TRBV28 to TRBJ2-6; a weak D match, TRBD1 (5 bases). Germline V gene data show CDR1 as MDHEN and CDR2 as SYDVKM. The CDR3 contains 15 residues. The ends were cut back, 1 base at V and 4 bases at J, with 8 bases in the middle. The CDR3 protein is CASSLLGLGANVLTF. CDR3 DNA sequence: TGTGCCAGCAGTTTATTGGGGCTGGGGGCCAACGTCCTGACTTTC.

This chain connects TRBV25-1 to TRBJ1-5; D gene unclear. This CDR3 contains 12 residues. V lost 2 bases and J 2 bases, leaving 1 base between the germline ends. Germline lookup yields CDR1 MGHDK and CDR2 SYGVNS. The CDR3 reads CASSEGNQPQHF. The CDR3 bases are TGTGCCAGCAGTGAAGGCAATCAGCCCCAGCATTTT.

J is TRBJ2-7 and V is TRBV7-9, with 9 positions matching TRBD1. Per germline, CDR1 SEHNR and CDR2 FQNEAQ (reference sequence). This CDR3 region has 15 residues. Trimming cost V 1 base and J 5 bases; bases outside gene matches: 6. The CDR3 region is CASSLVADRGHEQYF. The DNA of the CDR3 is TGTGCCAGCAGCTTAGTTGCGGACAGGGGCCACGAGCAGTACTTC.

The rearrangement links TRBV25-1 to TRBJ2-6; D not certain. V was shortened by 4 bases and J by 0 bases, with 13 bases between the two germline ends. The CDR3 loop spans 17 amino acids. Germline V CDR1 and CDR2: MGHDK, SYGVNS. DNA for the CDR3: TGTGCCAGCAGTGCCAAACCTCCTAACTCTGGGGCCAACGTCCTGACTTTC. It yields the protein CASSAKPPNSGANVLTF.

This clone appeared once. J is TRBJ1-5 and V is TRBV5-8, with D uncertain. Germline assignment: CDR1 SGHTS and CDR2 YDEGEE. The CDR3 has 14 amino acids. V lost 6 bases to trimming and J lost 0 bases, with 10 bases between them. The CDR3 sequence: CASTLEGSNQPQHF. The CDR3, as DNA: TGTGCCAGCACCCTGGAGGGTAGCAATCAGCCCCAGCATTTT.

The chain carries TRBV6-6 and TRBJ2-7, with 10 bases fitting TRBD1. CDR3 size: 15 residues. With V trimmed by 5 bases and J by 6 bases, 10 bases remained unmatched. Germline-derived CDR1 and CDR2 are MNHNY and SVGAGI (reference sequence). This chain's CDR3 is CASSDAGTGVSEQYF. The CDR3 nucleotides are TGTGCCAGCAGTGACGCCGGGACAGGGGTATCCGAGCAGTACTTC.

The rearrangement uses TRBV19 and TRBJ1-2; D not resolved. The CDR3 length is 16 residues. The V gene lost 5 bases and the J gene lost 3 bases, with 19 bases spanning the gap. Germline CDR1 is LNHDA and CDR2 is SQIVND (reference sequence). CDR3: CASSPVQSWQDYGYTF. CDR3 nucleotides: TGTGCCAGTAGTCCAGTACAGTCGTGGCAGGACTATGGCTACACCTTC.